This TCR beta chain was obtained from a study of cytomegalovirus exposure and HLA in healthy donors. Vbeta (60) and Jbeta (13) primers were used in the PCR. Assay: immunoSEQ multiplex PCR; the TCRdb copy retains only in-frame clones and omits some. The table has nearly 300,000 clones, approximately 90% seen once. This clone was found once. Trimming removed 1 base from V and 4 bases from J, with 16 bases in between. Germline V gives CDR1 SGHTA, CDR2 FQGTGA. This CDR3 region has 16 residues. The chain carries TRBV7-3 and TRBJ1-1; no firm D call. The sequence derives from a man in his forties or fifties in good health and CMV-seropositive. Sequenced material: PBMCs. DNA for the CDR3: TGTGCCAGCAGCTTAATGGTTAACATTCGTGGCACTGAAGCTTTCTTT. It encodes CASSLMVNIRGTEAFF.